One and the same sample provided the 6 T cell receptor beta chains below, sequenced in a study of blood T cell repertoires in COVID-19. Profiling relied on immunoSEQ multiplex PCR, and the TCRdb table lists in-frame clones only, not all of them. Counted here are around 130,000 clones, 70% to 90% occurring once; the ten biggest clones make up approximately 10%. Sequencing was performed on peripheral blood. Receptor source: a woman over 75 with acute or convalescent COVID-19.

This chain joins TRBV4-3 and TRBJ1-2, with unresolved D. The length of the CDR3 is 15 residues. Per germline, CDR1 LGHNA and CDR2 YSLEER. Trimming pared 4 bases from V and 4 bases from J, leaving 16 bases between. This CDR3 reads CASSPWATAAYGYTF. Written as DNA, the CDR3 is TGCGCCAGCAGCCCCTGGGCCACCGCCGCCTATGGCTACACCTTC.

For the CDR3, the DNA is TGCGCCAGCAGCCCCCGGGACAGGGGCGAAGAGACCCAGTACTTC. Encoded protein: CASSPRDRGEETQYF. The rearrangement joins TRBV5-1 to TRBJ2-5, with 10 bases identical to TRBD1. Germline values: CDR1 SGHRS, CDR2 YFSETQ. This CDR3 has 15 amino acids. Trimming at V came to 4 bases and at J to 3 bases, leaving 6 bases not matched to a gene. The entire variable domain, with the rest obtained from reference TRBV5-1 and TRBJ2-5, is as follows: KAGVTQTPRYLIKTRGQQVTLSCSPISGHRSVSWYQQTPGQGLQFLFEYFSETQRNKGNFPGRFSGRQFSNSRSEMNVSTLELGDSALYLCASSPRDRGEETQYFGPGTRLLVL.

This clone was seen more than once but under ten times. Within the sample, other DNA sequences also encode this same CDR3. V gene TRBV7-3 combines with J gene TRBJ1-1, with a weak D call TRBD1 (5 bases). Per germline, CDR1 SGHTA and CDR2 FQGTGA. The CDR3 totals 13 residues. V lost 1 base and J 3 bases, leaving 6 bases between the germline ends. The CDR3 is CASSLRGDTEAFF. The CDR3 DNA follows: TGTGCCAGCAGCTTAAGGGGGGACACTGAAGCTTTCTTT.

The chain recombines TRBV11-2 with TRBJ1-2; TRBD1 is a possible D gene (6 bases). This CDR3 is 12 amino acids long. From germline, CDR1 is SGHAT and CDR2 FQNNGV. Trimming stripped 3 bases from V and 6 bases from J, with 8 bases between. DNA of the CDR3: TGTGCCAGCAGCTTTCAGGGGAATGGCTACACCTTC. Translation: CASSFQGNGYTF.

The V call is TRBV3-1 (or the pseudogene TRBV3-2), the J call TRBJ1-1, with D unclear. The CDR3 loop spans 13 amino acids. V was clipped by 1 base and J by 1 base, with 4 bases between them. The germline gives CDR1 LGHDT, CDR2 YNNKEL (reference sequence). In DNA, the CDR3 is TGTGCCAGCAGCCAAGGCGCGAACACTGAAGCTTTCTTT. Amino acid sequence: CASSQGANTEAFF.

The chain uses TRBV18 and TRBJ2-1, with D unresolved. Germline CDR1 reads KGHSH; CDR2 reads LQKENI. The CDR3 extends over 13 amino acids. V dropped 6 bases and J dropped 6 bases, with 12 bases sitting between them. The CDR3 loop reads CASSLSSSNEQFF. In DNA form, the CDR3 reads TGTGCCAGCTCCCTCTCTTCGAGCAATGAGCAGTTCTTC.